This T cell receptor beta chain was identified in a study of blood T cells in healthy people across ages. Overall study results and limits: In long-lived donors, naive CD4+ cell counts and diversity exceeded those of aged donors. For the donors, CMV status was unknown and possibly confounded expanded clonotype changes.

A remark on this clonotype: Its antigen remains unidentified.

For the second PCR, which ran for about 6 to 11 cycles, a sample-barcoded 5' primer and a J-beta primer mix were used. Each CDR3 protein gets one entry after TCRdb re-called the 5' RACE reads with MiXCR. The sample consists of about a million distinct CDR3 sequences, roughly two fifths of them appearing once. CDR3 length: 16 amino acids. Germline lookup yields CDR1 MNHEY and CDR2 SVGEGT. V lost 0 bases and J lost 0, with 9 bases in between. The sample comprised blood. The clonotype originates from a man between 18 and 35 years old in good health. This chain joins TRBV6-2 or TRBV6-3 and TRBJ2-1, with D hard to call. This chain's CDR3 is CASSYSVSSSYNEQFF. CDR3 sequence (DNA): TGTGCCAGCAGTTACTCTGTCTCGAGCTCCTACAATGAGCAGTTCTTC.